This passage covers 24 T cell receptor beta chains from one sample sequenced in a study of blood T cell repertoires in COVID-19. Some clones are missing from TCRdb's copy, which holds only in-frame ones; the method was immunoSEQ multiplex PCR. The repertoire holds 70,000 to 95,000 clones, with more than 70% as singletons. The sequenced sample consisted of peripheral blood. Receptors originate from a man between 45 and 60 years old with COVID-19, enrolled during active disease.

The CDR3: CASRSGQGASEQYF. Here the CDR3 DNA reads TGTGCCAGCAGATCGGGACAGGGGGCGTCCGAGCAGTACTTC. The chain links TRBV28 to TRBJ2-7, with 12 positions matching TRBD1. The V gene end was trimmed by 6 bases and the J gene end by 6 bases; junction bases not matched to a gene: 6. This CDR3 contains 14 residues. Germline CDR1 is MDHEN and CDR2 is SYDVKM.

This chain uses TRBV12-3 or TRBV12-4 with TRBJ1-6, with D tentatively TRBD1 (5 bases). The CDR3 totals 13 residues. Deletions cut 3 bases from V and 9 bases from J, with 9 bases between. CDR3 residues: CASSFQGGSPLHF. CDR3 coding DNA: TGTGCCAGCAGTTTCCAGGGAGGTTCACCCCTCCACTTT.

The chain uses TRBV18 and TRBJ1-5; D gene unclear. Germline V CDR1 and CDR2: KGHSH, LQKENI. The CDR3 loop spans 13 amino acids. Deletions cut 7 bases from V and 6 bases from J, with 13 bases between. The CDR3 protein is CASCNFTGQPQHF. The CDR3 nucleotides are TGTGCCAGCTGCAACTTCACTGGTCAGCCCCAGCATTTT.

V gene TRBV2 combines with J gene TRBJ1-5; D may be TRBD1 (5 bases). Germline V gene sequence: CDR1 SNHLY, CDR2 FYNNEI. The V end was cut by 2 bases, the J end by 1 base, with 9 bases between. CDR3 length: 15 residues. CDR3 DNA: TGTGCCAGCAGTGAAAGGAGGGGCAGCAATCAGCCCCAGCATTTT. Translating it yields CASSERRGSNQPQHF.

The chain couples TRBV14 to TRBJ1-3; D uncertain. Germline lookup yields CDR1 SGHDN and CDR2 FVKESK. This CDR3 spans 15 amino acids. Trimming stripped 2 bases from V and 4 bases from J, with 12 bases between. CDR3 in DNA: TGTGCCAGCAGCCAATCGCGGGGTCCAGGAAACACCATATATTTT. The encoded protein is CASSQSRGPGNTIYF.

The chain combines TRBV7-3 with TRBJ2-7; TRBD1 aligns across 10 bases. The germline V gene encodes CDR1 SGHTA and CDR2 FQGTGA. The V gene end was trimmed by 4 bases and the J gene end by 4 bases; junction bases not matched to a gene: 10. The CDR3 is 16 amino acids. Here the CDR3 reads CASSSSWTGGRYEQYF. The DNA of the CDR3 is TGTGCCAGCAGCTCCAGTTGGACAGGGGGTCGGTACGAGCAGTACTTC.

This chain joins TRBV28 and TRBJ2-7; TRBD1 agrees at 7 bases. V trimming: 5 bases; J trimming: 0 bases; junction bases outside the gene matches: 4. Per the germline V gene, CDR1 is MDHEN and CDR2 is SYDVKM. The CDR3 covers 14 residues. The CDR3 DNA sequence: TGTGCCAGCAGTCGGACAGGTAGCTCCTACGAGCAGTACTTC. The encoded protein is CASSRTGSSYEQYF.

The chain uses TRBV28 and TRBJ2-7, with 9 bases aligning to TRBD1. The length of the CDR3 is 15 residues. Germline-derived CDR1 and CDR2 are MDHEN and SYDVKM. V trimming: 5 bases; J trimming: 3 bases; junction bases outside the gene matches: 8. The CDR3 here is CASSEYGTGSYEQYF. CDR3 coding DNA: TGTGCCAGCAGTGAATACGGGACAGGGAGCTACGAGCAGTACTTC.

This rearrangement joins TRBV27 to TRBJ1-2, with D possibly being TRBD1 (6 bases). Trimming pared 8 bases from V and 0 bases from J, leaving 10 bases between. Germline values: CDR1 MNHEY, CDR2 SMNVEV (reference sequence). The CDR3 consists of 13 residues. CDR3 protein: CASGGPPNYGYTF. CDR3 nucleotides: TGTGCCAGCGGGGGCCCCCCTAACTATGGCTACACCTTC.

V and J are TRBV30 and TRBJ1-5; tentative D call: TRBD1 (5 bases). Germline V gives CDR1 GTSNPN, CDR2 SVGIG (reference sequence). Trimming pared 5 bases from V and 0 bases from J, leaving 11 bases between. The CDR3 is made up of 14 amino acids. CDR3 amino acids: CAWARRGSNQPQHF. The CDR3 nucleotides are TGTGCCTGGGCCCGAAGGGGTAGCAATCAGCCCCAGCATTTT.

The V and J genes are TRBV7-8 and TRBJ1-2; possibly TRBD1 for D (6 bases). Germline loops: CDR1 SGHVS, CDR2 FQNEAQ. The V and J ends lost 5 bases and 6 bases respectively, with 10 bases between them. The CDR3 is 12 amino acids. The CDR3 protein is CASSPRGDGYTF. The DNA for the CDR3 is TGTGCCAGCAGCCCCAGGGGAGATGGCTACACCTTC. Filled out from reference TRBV7-8 and TRBJ1-2, the complete variable domain reads GAGVSQSPRYKVAKRGQDVALRCDPISGHVSLFWYQQALGQGPEFLTYFQNEAQLDKSGLPSDRFFAERPEGSVSTLKIQRTQQEDSAVYLCASSPRGDGYTFGSGTRLTVV.

The CDR3 is CASSRTLDEQYF. The CDR3, as DNA: TGTGCCAGCAGCCGGACTCTCGACGAGCAGTACTTC. The chain joins TRBV3-1 (or the pseudogene TRBV3-2) to TRBJ2-7; D perhaps matches TRBD2 (5 bases). This CDR3 has 12 residues. The V end lost 4 bases, the J end lost 5 bases, and 9 bases lay between the germline ends. Germline CDR1 is LGHDT and CDR2 is YNNKEL (reference sequence).

This clone showed up just once. The V call is TRBV15, the J call TRBJ1-4; the match to TRBD1 covers 7 bases. Losses at the gene ends were 7 bases for V and 8 bases for J; bases not matched to a gene: 7. From germline, CDR1 is LNHNV and CDR2 YYDKDF (reference sequence). The length of the CDR3 is 13 residues. For the CDR3, the DNA is TGTGCCACCACACAGGGGTCAGGAGAAAAACTGTTTTTT. Translation gives CATTQGSGEKLFF.

This clone has only one observation. The chain employs TRBV3-1 (or the pseudogene TRBV3-2) and TRBJ2-7; D is unclear. Between the trimmed V and J ends, which lost 6 bases and 4 bases, there was a span of 13 bases. Germline values: CDR1 LGHDT, CDR2 YNNKEL (reference sequence). There are 13 residues in the CDR3. CDR3 coding DNA: TGTGCCAGCAGGGCAGGTGCTGGGTACGAGCAGTACTTC. Residues: CASRAGAGYEQYF.

The rearrangement links TRBV4-2 to TRBJ1-2; a weak D match, TRBD1 (5 bases). The V end lost 6 bases, the J end lost 8 bases, and 19 bases lay between the germline ends. Looked up from germline, CDR1 is LGHNA and CDR2 is YNFKEQ. This CDR3 spans 14 amino acids. DNA of the CDR3: TGTGCCAGCAGATCAAGAATGGCAGGGTCCGGCTACACCTTC. It encodes CASRSRMAGSGYTF.

This clone was observed a single time. The J gene is TRBJ2-7, the V gene TRBV5-1; 10 bases match TRBD1. V lost 7 bases, J lost 5 bases, and 12 bases stayed unmatched. The germline V gene encodes CDR1 SGHRS and CDR2 YFSETQ. The CDR3 has 15 residues. The CDR3 region is CASSPPGQGIHEQYF. The CDR3 DNA reads TGCGCCAGCTCTCCCCCGGGACAGGGGATCCACGAGCAGTACTTC.

The chain carries TRBV10-3 and TRBJ1-2, with 8 bases aligning to TRBD1. Germline V lookup: CDR1 ENHRY, CDR2 SYGVKD. Losses at the gene ends were 3 bases for V and 2 bases for J; bases not matched to a gene: 11. The CDR3 covers 17 residues. In DNA form, the CDR3 reads TGTGCCATCAGTGATGTGGGCTCGAGACAGGGGAACTATGGCTACACCTTC. This encodes CAISDVGSRQGNYGYTF.

The V gene is TRBV5-1, the J gene TRBJ2-2; D may be TRBD1 (6 bases). Trimming cost V 1 base and J 3 bases, with 10 bases left between them. The CDR3 contains 15 residues. Germline V lookup: CDR1 SGHRS, CDR2 YFSETQ. CDR3 nucleotide sequence: TGCGCCAGCAGCTTGAGACAGGCTTACACCGGGGAGCTGTTTTTT. This sequence encodes CASSLRQAYTGELFF.

This chain links TRBV7-2 with TRBJ2-2; D is undetermined. Germline V gene lookup returns CDR1 SGHTA and CDR2 FQGNSA. Trimming shortened V by 1 base and J by 2 bases, and 8 bases separated the two germline ends. This CDR3 contains 15 residues. DNA for the CDR3: TGTGCCAGCAGCTTAGGTCACATTAACACCGGGGAGCTGTTTTTT. Translation: CASSLGHINTGELFF.

This chain joins TRBV12-3 or TRBV12-4 and TRBJ1-5; 9 nucleotides agree with TRBD1. The CDR3 sequence is 12 residues long. The ends lost 6 bases at V and 10 bases at J; junction bases unmatched: 4. The CDR3 spells CASRPTGGPQHF. The CDR3 DNA follows: TGTGCCAGCAGACCGACAGGGGGACCCCAGCATTTT.

This rearrangement joins TRBV18 to TRBJ1-6; 8 bases match TRBD1. V dropped 0 bases and J dropped 8; count of bases not matched to a gene: 9. The germline gives CDR1 KGHSH, CDR2 LQKENI. The CDR3 contains 17 residues. The CDR3 reads CASSPPISGQAHSPLHF. Here the CDR3 DNA reads TGTGCCAGCTCACCACCAATATCGGGACAGGCCCATTCACCCCTCCACTTT.

The J gene is TRBJ2-5, the V gene TRBV15; 10 bases are shared with TRBD1. V was clipped by 5 bases and J by 4 bases; unmatched bases: 7. Germline V gives CDR1 LNHNV, CDR2 YYDKDF (reference sequence). The CDR3 has 15 amino acids. The CDR3 reads CATSGTRQGAETQYF. Written as DNA, the CDR3 is TGTGCCACCAGCGGAACAAGACAGGGGGCAGAGACCCAGTACTTC.

The CDR3 coding sequence is TGTGCCAGCAGTCCGACAGTGAACGTCTATGGCTACACCTTC. Encoded protein: CASSPTVNVYGYTF. The J gene is TRBJ1-2, the V gene TRBV11-1; D is perhaps TRBD1 (5 bases). Trimming removed 6 bases at V and 4 bases at J, with 15 bases between. This CDR3 has 14 amino acids. Germline V gives CDR1 SGHAT, CDR2 FQDESV (reference sequence). Full variable domain (outside the CDR3, taken from reference TRBV11-1 and TRBJ1-2): EAEVAQSPRYKITEKSQAVAFWCDPISGHATLYWYRQILGQGPELLVQFQDESVVDDSQLPKDRFSAERLKGVDSTLKIQPAELGDSAMYLCASSPTVNVYGYTFGSGTRLTVV.

The gene calls are TRBV29-1 and TRBJ1-5, with 10 bases fitting TRBD1. This CDR3 spans 13 amino acids. CDR1 SQVTM and CDR2 ANQGSEA come from the germline V gene. J gave up 5 bases and V 4 bases, and 2 bases lay outside the gene matches. The CDR3 DNA sequence: TGCAGCGTTGGGGACAGGGGTCATCAGCCCCAGCATTTT. The encoded protein is CSVGDRGHQPQHF.